What follows are 24 T cell receptor beta chains derived from one specimen sequenced in a study of cytomegalovirus exposure and HLA in healthy donors. The PCR was carried out with 60 Vbeta primers and 13 Jbeta primers. Assay used: immunoSEQ multiplex PCR; TCRdb lists only in-frame clones, some missing. The table includes tens of thousands of clones, around 90% detected once. Sequencing used PBMCs. These receptors all come from a man aged 18 to 29 in good health and CMV-seronegative.

In nucleotides, the CDR3 is TGTGCCAGCAGTTCCACAGGGGGTCCCTACAATGAGCAGTTCTTC. Protein sequence: CASSSTGGPYNEQFF. The chain employs TRBV27 and TRBJ2-1, with TRBD1 matching over 8 bases. The J segment lost 2 bases and the V segment lost 4 bases, leaving 4 bases of the junction unmatched. Germline values: CDR1 MNHEY, CDR2 SMNVEV (reference sequence). CDR3 length: 15 amino acids.

V is TRBV5-1 and J is TRBJ2-3; 9 bases map to TRBD2. The CDR3 sequence is 16 residues long. Germline-derived CDR1 and CDR2 are SGHRS and YFSETQ. J gave up 0 bases and V 0 bases, and 2 bases lay outside the gene matches. For the CDR3, the DNA is TGCGCCAGCAGCTTGGTAGCGGGAGTCAGCACAGATACGCAGTATTTT. Translated: CASSLVAGVSTDTQYF.

The chain combines TRBV5-6 with TRBJ2-1; 8 nucleotides line up with TRBD2. Germline lookup yields CDR1 SGHDT and CDR2 YYEEEE. The trim removed 4 bases at V and 8 bases at J, leaving 11 bases unmatched. The CDR3 has 15 amino acids. The CDR3 spells CASSPPGTSRDEQFF. CDR3 nucleotide sequence: TGTGCCAGCAGCCCACCCGGGACTAGTAGAGATGAGCAGTTCTTC. Based on the CDR3 plus reference TRBV5-6 and TRBJ2-1, the full variable domain is DAGVTQSPTHLIKTRGQQVTLRCSPKSGHDTVSWYQQALGQGPQFIFQYYEEEERQRGNFPDRFSGHQFPNYSSELNVNALLLGDSALYLCASSPPGTSRDEQFFGPGTRLTVL.

The chain uses TRBV7-9 and TRBJ1-3; 7 bases are a match to TRBD1. V lost 5 bases, J lost 9 bases, and 13 bases stayed unmatched. Germline CDR1 reads SEHNR; CDR2 reads FQNEAQ (reference sequence). The CDR3 contains 15 residues. The CDR3 reads CASSPMGQRRTTIYF. The CDR3 region has the DNA TGTGCCAGCAGCCCCATGGGACAGCGGCGGACCACCATATATTTT.

The chain is built from TRBV19 and TRBJ2-1; the match to TRBD2 covers 13 bases. The CDR3 extends over 16 amino acids. V lost 6 bases, J lost 7 bases, and 9 bases stayed unmatched. Germline CDR1 is LNHDA and CDR2 is SQIVND (reference sequence). The CDR3 region is CASSIRTSGSGNEQFF. The CDR3 DNA reads TGTGCCAGTAGCATTCGGACTAGCGGGAGTGGAAATGAGCAGTTCTTC.

This clone was counted a single time. V and J are TRBV11-2 and TRBJ2-1; 7 bases align to TRBD1. The CDR3 spans 12 residues. Germline-derived CDR1 and CDR2 are SGHAT and FQNNGV. V shed 6 bases, J shed 7 bases, and the junction held 3 bases outside the gene matches. CDR3 coding DNA: TGTGCCAGCAGATCGACAGGGAATGAGCAGTTCTTC. It specifies CASRSTGNEQFF. Full variable domain (outside the CDR3, taken from reference TRBV11-2 and TRBJ2-1): EAGVAQSPRYKIIEKRQSVAFWCNPISGHATLYWYQQILGQGPKLLIQFQNNGVVDDSQLPKDRFSAERLKGVDSTLKIQPAKLEDSAVYLCASRSTGNEQFFGPGTRLTVL.

This clone was seen only a few times. The gene calls are TRBV6-5 and TRBJ1-2, with 8 positions matching TRBD1. Germline V CDR1 and CDR2: MNHEY, SVGAGI. Trimming at V came to 8 bases and at J to 4 bases, leaving 9 bases not matched to a gene. The CDR3 totals 14 residues. The CDR3 here is CASRGQASSYGYTF. CDR3 sequence (DNA): TGTGCCAGCCGGGGACAGGCCTCCTCCTATGGCTACACCTTC.

J is TRBJ2-7 and V is TRBV18; tentatively, D is TRBD1 (6 bases). The CDR3 is 12 residues long. Germline values: CDR1 KGHSH, CDR2 LQKENI. V lost 4 bases and J 6 bases, leaving 10 bases between the germline ends. The CDR3 region is CASSQQGTEQYF. The DNA for the CDR3 is TGTGCCAGCTCACAACAGGGTACCGAGCAGTACTTC.

The rearrangement joins TRBV7-2 to TRBJ2-5; 8 bases map to TRBD1. CDR1 SGHTA and CDR2 FQGNSA come from the germline V gene. There are 16 residues in the CDR3. Trimming cost V 4 bases and J 5 bases; bases outside gene matches: 12. In nucleotides, the CDR3 is TGTGCCAGCAGCTCCGGACCCAGGGGGCCTTGGGAGACCCAGTACTTC. Amino acid sequence: CASSSGPRGPWETQYF.

This rearrangement joins TRBV2 to TRBJ1-1, with 7 bases that match TRBD1. Germline V gives CDR1 SNHLY, CDR2 FYNNEI. Trimming cost V 5 bases and J 4 bases; bases outside gene matches: 7. CDR3 length: 14 residues. The CDR3 nucleotides are TGTGCCAGCAGTCGACAGGGAGTAATCACTGAAGCTTTCTTT. Protein sequence: CASSRQGVITEAFF. The complete variable domain, with remaining parts taken from reference TRBV2 and TRBJ1-1, reads EPEVTQTPSHQVTQMGQEVILRCVPISNHLYFYWYRQILGQKVEFLVSFYNNEISEKSEIFDDQFSVERPDGSNFTLKIRSTKLEDSAMYFCASSRQGVITEAFFGQGTRLTVV.

V gene TRBV7-2 combines with J gene TRBJ2-5; 12 nucleotides align to TRBD1. V lost 7 bases to trimming and J lost 14 bases; unmatched junction nucleotides: 17. This CDR3 region has 15 residues. Germline V gene data show CDR1 as SGHTA and CDR2 as FQGNSA. In DNA form, the CDR3 reads TGTGCCAGCACTCTAGTAGAAACAGGGGGACAGGGGGCTTACTTC. Protein: CASTLVETGGQGAYF.

The chain recombines TRBV19 with TRBJ2-5; 7 positions agree with TRBD1. CDR3 length equals 15 residues. J was trimmed by 4 bases and V by 5 bases; bases with no gene match: 10. Germline CDR1 is LNHDA and CDR2 is SQIVND (reference sequence). This CDR3 is CASSAKTGVGETQYF. CDR3 coding DNA: TGTGCCAGTAGTGCAAAAACAGGGGTAGGAGAGACCCAGTACTTC.

The rearrangement uses TRBV15 and TRBJ2-3; D uncertain. The CDR3 runs to 17 residues. In germline, CDR1 is LNHNV, CDR2 YYDKDF (reference sequence). V lost 0 bases, J lost 2 bases, and 15 bases lay in between. CDR3 bases: TGTGCCACCAGCAGAGACTCCCACAGCTCCCCCACAGATACGCAGTATTTT. Encoded protein: CATSRDSHSSPTDTQYF.

This clone was found once. The V gene is TRBV5-1, the J gene TRBJ2-3; 13 nucleotides line up with TRBD2. The germline gives CDR1 SGHRS, CDR2 YFSETQ. The CDR3 extends over 18 amino acids. V gave up 0 bases and J gave up 4 bases; unmatched junction bases: 8. The CDR3, as DNA: TGCGCCAGCAGCTTGGGGTCACTAGCGGGAGGGCCCTCAGATACGCAGTATTTT. Its protein product is CASSLGSLAGGPSDTQYF. The full variable domain, in which reference TRBV5-1 and TRBJ2-3 provide the parts outside the CDR3, is KAGVTQTPRYLIKTRGQQVTLSCSPISGHRSVSWYQQTPGQGLQFLFEYFSETQRNKGNFPGRFSGRQFSNSRSEMNVSTLELGDSALYLCASSLGSLAGGPSDTQYFGPGTRLTVL.

The rearrangement uses TRBV5-1 and TRBJ2-1; 9 bases are a match to TRBD2. The germline V gene encodes CDR1 SGHRS and CDR2 YFSETQ. With 4 bases clipped from V and 8 bases from J, the junction kept 10 bases outside the gene matches. This CDR3 region has 15 residues. CDR3 region: CASSHWGGRGYEQFF. The DNA of the CDR3 is TGCGCCAGCAGCCACTGGGGCGGGAGGGGATATGAGCAGTTCTTC.

The chain recombines TRBV4-1 with TRBJ1-1; TRBD1 matches at 8 bases. CDR1 and CDR2 (germline): MGHRA, YSYEKL. The CDR3 sequence is 14 residues long. Trimming removed 3 bases from V and 5 bases from J; junction bases left unmatched: 5. CDR3 residues: CASSHGQGGTEAFF. Here the CDR3 DNA reads TGCGCCAGCAGCCACGGACAGGGAGGTACTGAAGCTTTCTTT.

V is TRBV28 and J is TRBJ2-3; 7 bases are shared with TRBD2. The CDR3 covers 16 residues. V was pared by 2 bases and J by 6 bases, with 11 bases of the junction left unmatched. Germline loops: CDR1 MDHEN, CDR2 SYDVKM. CDR3 amino acids: CASSLEREPGWDTQYF. CDR3 DNA sequence: TGTGCCAGCAGTTTAGAGCGGGAACCGGGGTGGGATACGCAGTATTTT.

The chain links TRBV14 to TRBJ2-5, with TRBD2 as a possible D gene (5 bases). The CDR3 consists of 14 residues. V was shortened by 2 bases and J by 4 bases, with 11 bases between the two germline ends. CDR1 is SGHDN and CDR2 is FVKESK in the germline V gene. In DNA form, the CDR3 reads TGTGCCAGCAGCCAATGGGGTGAGGGAGAGACCCAGTACTTC. Translating gives CASSQWGEGETQYF.

The genes are TRBV12-2 and TRBJ1-2; the table's D call TRBD1 went unverified against the DNA. TRBV12-2 is shown as a pseudogene. The CDR3 covers 15 residues. The CDR3 nucleotides read TGTGCAAGTCGCCTCCCGGCCAGGCGTAACTATGGCTACACCTTC. Its protein product is CASRLPARRNYGYTF.

This clone has only a few counts. This rearrangement joins TRBV2 to TRBJ2-7; D not resolved. Germline V lookup: CDR1 SNHLY, CDR2 FYNNEI. The CDR3 is made up of 14 amino acids. The V and J ends lost 6 bases and 0 bases respectively, with 12 bases between them. CDR3 nucleotide sequence: TGTGCCAGCAGCAAAACTTCAAGCTCCTACGAGCAGTACTTC. Protein: CASSKTSSSYEQYF.

This chain connects TRBV5-1 to TRBJ2-4, with TRBD1 matching over 9 bases. Per germline, CDR1 SGHRS and CDR2 YFSETQ. The ends lost 4 bases at V and 1 base at J; junction bases unmatched: 9. The CDR3 extends over 17 amino acids. The DNA of the CDR3 is TGCGCCAGCAGCACAGGCGACAGGGGGGAGGCCAAAAACATTCAGTACTTC. Its protein is CASSTGDRGEAKNIQYF.

The V gene is TRBV11-2, the J gene TRBJ1-4, with a tentative D call TRBD1 (5 bases). Trimming took off 1 base at V and 8 bases at J, with 17 bases between the two ends. The CDR3 spans 16 residues. In germline, CDR1 is SGHAT, CDR2 FQNNGV. This CDR3 reads CASSLGLGLIGEKLFF. The CDR3 nucleotides are TGTGCCAGCAGCTTAGGACTGGGGCTGATAGGCGAAAAACTGTTTTTT.

This sequence joins TRBV25-1 and TRBJ2-1; 7 bases are a match to TRBD1. There are 15 residues in the CDR3. From germline, CDR1 is MGHDK and CDR2 SYGVNS. J was trimmed by 3 bases and V by 3 bases; bases with no gene match: 5. CDR3 sequence: CASSETGRYYNEQFF. In DNA form, the CDR3 reads TGTGCCAGCAGTGAGACAGGGCGCTACTACAATGAGCAGTTCTTC. The whole variable domain, filled in from reference TRBV25-1 and TRBJ2-1, reads EADIYQTPRYLVIGTGKKITLECSQTMGHDKMYWYQQDPGMELHLIHYSYGVNSTEKGDLSSESTVSRIRTEHFPLTLESARPSHTSQYLCASSETGRYYNEQFFGPGTRLTVL.

The rearrangement links TRBV5-1 to TRBJ2-3; 7 nucleotides match TRBD1. Germline loops: CDR1 SGHRS, CDR2 YFSETQ. The junction had 5 bases not matched to a gene; V was cut back by 2 bases and J by 2 bases. CDR3 length: 15 amino acids. CDR3 sequence: CASSLVQGVTDTQYF. Written as DNA, the CDR3 is TGCGCCAGCAGCTTAGTTCAGGGGGTCACAGATACGCAGTATTTT. Complete variable domain (other parts from reference TRBV5-1 and TRBJ2-3): KAGVTQTPRYLIKTRGQQVTLSCSPISGHRSVSWYQQTPGQGLQFLFEYFSETQRNKGNFPGRFSGRQFSNSRSEMNVSTLELGDSALYLCASSLVQGVTDTQYFGPGTRLTVL.